This T cell receptor (beta chain) stems from a study of shared clonotypes between healthy human individuals. V was pared by 0 bases and J by 5 bases, with 7 bases between. Germline V gene lookup returns CDR1 SGHDN and CDR2 FVKESK. The CDR3 is 13 amino acids. The assay was immunoSEQ multiplex PCR, and TCRdb's table has in-frame clones only and misses some. The profile shows more than 1,200,000 clones, around 98.5% of them singletons. The rearrangement links TRBV14 to TRBJ2-5; D is uncertain. The sequenced sample consisted of naive CD4+ T cells sorted from blood. Subset denoted: CD45RA+ positively selected. The receptor comes from a man younger than 45 in good health. The CDR3 nucleotides are TGTGCCAGCAGCCAAGACGTTGGTGAGACCCAGTACTTC. Translation: CASSQDVGETQYF.